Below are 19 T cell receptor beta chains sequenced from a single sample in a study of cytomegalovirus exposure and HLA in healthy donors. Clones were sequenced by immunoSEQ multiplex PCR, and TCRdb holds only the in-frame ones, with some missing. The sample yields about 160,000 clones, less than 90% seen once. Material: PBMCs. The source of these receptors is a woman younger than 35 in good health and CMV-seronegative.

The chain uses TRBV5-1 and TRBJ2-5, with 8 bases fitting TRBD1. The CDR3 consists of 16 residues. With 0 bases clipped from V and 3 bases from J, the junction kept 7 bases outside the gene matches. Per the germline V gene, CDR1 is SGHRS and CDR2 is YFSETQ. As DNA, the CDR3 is TGCGCCAGCAGCTTGGAGGACAGGGTCTCGAAAGAGACCCAGTACTTC. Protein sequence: CASSLEDRVSKETQYF.

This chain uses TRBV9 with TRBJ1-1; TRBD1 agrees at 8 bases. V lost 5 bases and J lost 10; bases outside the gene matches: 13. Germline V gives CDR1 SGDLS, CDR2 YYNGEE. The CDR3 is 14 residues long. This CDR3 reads CASRGTGAPLGAFF. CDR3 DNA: TGTGCCAGCAGAGGGACAGGAGCCCCTCTAGGAGCTTTCTTT. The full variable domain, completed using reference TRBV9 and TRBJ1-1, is DSGVTQTPKHLITATGQRVTLRCSPRSGDLSVYWYQQSLDQGLQFLIQYYNGEERAKGNILERFSAQQFPDLHSELNLSSLELGDSALYFCASRGTGAPLGAFFGQGTRLTVV.

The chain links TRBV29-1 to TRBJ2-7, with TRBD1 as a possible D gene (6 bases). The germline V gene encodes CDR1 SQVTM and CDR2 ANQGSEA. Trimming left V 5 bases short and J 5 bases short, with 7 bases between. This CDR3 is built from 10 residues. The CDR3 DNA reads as TGCAGCGTTAGGGGGAACGAGCAGTACTTC. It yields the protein CSVRGNEQYF.

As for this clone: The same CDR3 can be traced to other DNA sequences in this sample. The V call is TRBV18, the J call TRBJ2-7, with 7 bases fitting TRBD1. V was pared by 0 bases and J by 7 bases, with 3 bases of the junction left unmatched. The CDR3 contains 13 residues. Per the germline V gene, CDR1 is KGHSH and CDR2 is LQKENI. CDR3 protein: CASSPPGTDEQYF. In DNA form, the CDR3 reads TGTGCCAGCTCACCACCGGGGACAGATGAGCAGTACTTC. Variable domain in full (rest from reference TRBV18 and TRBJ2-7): NAGVMQNPRHLVRRRGQEARLRCSPMKGHSHVYWYRQLPEEGLKFMVYLQKENIIDESGMPKERFSAEFPKEGPSILRIQQVVRGDSAAYFCASSPPGTDEQYFGPGTRLTVT.

The CDR3: CAWSVWGQGMTGELFF. For the CDR3, the DNA is TGTGCCTGGAGTGTTTGGGGACAGGGGATGACCGGGGAGCTGTTTTTT. The chain links TRBV30 to TRBJ2-2; TRBD1 aligns across 10 bases. The trim removed 0 bases at V and 5 bases at J, leaving 6 bases unmatched. This CDR3 has 16 amino acids. Germline V CDR1 and CDR2: GTSNPN, SVGIG (reference sequence).

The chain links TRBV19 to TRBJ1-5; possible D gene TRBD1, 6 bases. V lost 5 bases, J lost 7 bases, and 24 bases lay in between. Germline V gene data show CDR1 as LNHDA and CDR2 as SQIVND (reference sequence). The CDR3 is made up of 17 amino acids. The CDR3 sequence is CASSWDRDIPFNQPQHF. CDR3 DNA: TGTGCCAGTAGTTGGGACCGGGACATACCTTTTAACCAGCCCCAGCATTTT.

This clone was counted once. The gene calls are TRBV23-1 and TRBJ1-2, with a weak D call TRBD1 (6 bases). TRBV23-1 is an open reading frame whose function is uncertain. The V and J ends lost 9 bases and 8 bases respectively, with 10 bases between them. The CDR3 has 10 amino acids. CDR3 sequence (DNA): TGCGCCAGTAGGGGGAGCGGCTACACCTTC. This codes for CASRGSGYTF.

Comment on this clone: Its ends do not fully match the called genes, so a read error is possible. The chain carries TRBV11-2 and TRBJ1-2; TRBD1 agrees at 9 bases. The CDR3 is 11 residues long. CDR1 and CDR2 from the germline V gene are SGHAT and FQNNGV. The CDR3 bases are TGTGCCAGCAGTTCCCGGGACAGGGCTTTATTC. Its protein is CASSSRDRALF. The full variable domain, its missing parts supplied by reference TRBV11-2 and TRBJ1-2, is EAGVAQSPRYKIIEKRQSVAFWCNPISGHATLYWYQQILGQGPKLLIQFQNNGVVDDSQLPKDRFSAERLKGVDSTLKIQPAKLEDSAVYLCASSSRDRALFGSGTRLTVV.

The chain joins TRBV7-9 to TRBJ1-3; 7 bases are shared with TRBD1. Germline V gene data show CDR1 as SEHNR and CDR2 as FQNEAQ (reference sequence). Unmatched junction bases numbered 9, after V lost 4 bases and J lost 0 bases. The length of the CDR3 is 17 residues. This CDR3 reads CASSSGGSLSSGNTIYF. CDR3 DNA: TGTGCCAGCAGCTCAGGGGGGTCTCTCTCCTCTGGAAACACCATATATTTT.

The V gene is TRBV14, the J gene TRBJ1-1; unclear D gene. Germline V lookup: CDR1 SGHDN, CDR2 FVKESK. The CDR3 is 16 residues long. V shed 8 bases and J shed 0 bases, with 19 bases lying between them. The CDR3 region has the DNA TGTGCCAGCTTCCCCCGAAACGGTCGTGTGAACACTGAAGCTTTCTTT. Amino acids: CASFPRNGRVNTEAFF.

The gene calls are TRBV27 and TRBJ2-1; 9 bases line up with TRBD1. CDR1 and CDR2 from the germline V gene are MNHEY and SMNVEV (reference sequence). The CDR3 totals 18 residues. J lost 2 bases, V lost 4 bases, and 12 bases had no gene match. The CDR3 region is CASSYKVTGGGPYNEQFF. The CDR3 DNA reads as TGTGCCAGCAGTTATAAGGTGACAGGGGGTGGACCCTACAATGAGCAGTTCTTC.

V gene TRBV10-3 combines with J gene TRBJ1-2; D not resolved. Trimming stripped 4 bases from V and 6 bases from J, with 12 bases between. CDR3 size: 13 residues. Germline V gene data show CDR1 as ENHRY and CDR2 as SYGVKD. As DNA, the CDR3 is TGTGCCATCAGTGCGCCCGGTGTAAATGGCTACACCTTC. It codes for CAISAPGVNGYTF.

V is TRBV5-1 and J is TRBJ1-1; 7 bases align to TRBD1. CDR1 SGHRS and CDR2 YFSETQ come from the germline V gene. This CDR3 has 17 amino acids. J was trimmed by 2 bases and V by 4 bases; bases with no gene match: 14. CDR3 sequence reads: CASSRQAGTAPNTEAFF. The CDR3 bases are TGCGCCAGCAGCCGTCAGGCAGGGACAGCGCCCAACACTGAAGCTTTCTTT.

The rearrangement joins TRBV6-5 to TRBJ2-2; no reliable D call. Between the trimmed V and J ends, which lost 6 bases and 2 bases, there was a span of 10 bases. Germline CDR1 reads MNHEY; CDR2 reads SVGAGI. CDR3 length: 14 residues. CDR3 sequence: CASRKIQNTGELFF. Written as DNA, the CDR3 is TGTGCCAGCAGGAAAATACAAAACACCGGGGAGCTGTTTTTT.

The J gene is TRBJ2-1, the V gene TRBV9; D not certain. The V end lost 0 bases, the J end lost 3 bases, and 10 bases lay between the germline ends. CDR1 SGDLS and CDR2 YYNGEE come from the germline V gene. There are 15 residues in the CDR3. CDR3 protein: CASSVGGPFYNEQFF. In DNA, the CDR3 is TGTGCCAGCAGCGTAGGTGGGCCCTTCTACAATGAGCAGTTCTTC. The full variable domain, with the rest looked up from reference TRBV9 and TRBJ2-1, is DSGVTQTPKHLITATGQRVTLRCSPRSGDLSVYWYQQSLDQGLQFLIQYYNGEERAKGNILERFSAQQFPDLHSELNLSSLELGDSALYFCASSVGGPFYNEQFFGPGTRLTVL.

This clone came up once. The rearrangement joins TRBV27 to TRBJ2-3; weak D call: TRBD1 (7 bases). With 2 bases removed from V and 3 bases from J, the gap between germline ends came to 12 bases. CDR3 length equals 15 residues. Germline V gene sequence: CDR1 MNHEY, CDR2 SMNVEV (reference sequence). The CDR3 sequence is CASSLQGGGTDTQYF. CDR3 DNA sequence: TGTGCCAGCAGTTTACAGGGGGGAGGTACAGATACGCAGTATTTT.

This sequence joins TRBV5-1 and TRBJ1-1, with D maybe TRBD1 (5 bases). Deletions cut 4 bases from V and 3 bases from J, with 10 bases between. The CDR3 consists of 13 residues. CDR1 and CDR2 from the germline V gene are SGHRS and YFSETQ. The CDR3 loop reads CASSPVTDTEAFF. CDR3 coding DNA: TGCGCCAGCAGCCCAGTGACAGACACTGAAGCTTTCTTT.

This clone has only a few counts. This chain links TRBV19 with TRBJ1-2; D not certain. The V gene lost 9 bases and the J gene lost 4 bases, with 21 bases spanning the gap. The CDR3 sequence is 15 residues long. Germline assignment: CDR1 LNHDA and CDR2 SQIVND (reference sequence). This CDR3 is CASKRPGRASYGYTF. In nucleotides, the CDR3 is TGTGCCAGCAAAAGGCCTGGGAGGGCTAGCTATGGCTACACCTTC. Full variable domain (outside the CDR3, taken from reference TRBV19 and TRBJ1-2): DGGITQSPKYLFRKEGQNVTLSCEQNLNHDAMYWYRQDPGQGLRLIYYSQIVNDFQKGDIAEGYSVSREKKESFPLTVTSAQKNPTAFYLCASKRPGRASYGYTFGSGTRLTVV.

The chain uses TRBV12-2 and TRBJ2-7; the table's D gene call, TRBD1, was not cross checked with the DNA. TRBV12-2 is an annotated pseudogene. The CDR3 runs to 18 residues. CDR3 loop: CARWGDRPPNKATYEQYF. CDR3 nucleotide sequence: TGTGCACGCTGGGGGGACAGGCCCCCAAATAAAGCCACCTACGAGCAGTACTTC.